One and the same sample provided the 23 T cell receptor beta chains below, sequenced in a study of Ad26.COV2.S vaccination and SARS-CoV-2 variants. Described treatment: 15 to 20 received Ad26.COV2.S at low or high dose, single or two shots; 5 received placebo; per-sample allocation not given. Day 63 following the first vaccine or placebo injection was when the samples were taken. TCRdb's table, derived via immunoSEQ multiplex PCR, lists solely in-frame clones and lacks some. Among 350,000 to 450,000 clones listed, approximately 92% were seen once. Sequences were derived from peripheral blood, sampled in a trial of Ad26.COV2.S vaccine versus placebo. The receptors stem from a person aged 18-65 years who received the Ad26.COV2.S COVID-19 vaccine or a placebo.

V usage is TRBV9 and J usage is TRBJ2-7, with TRBD1 matching 10 bases. The CDR3 runs to 15 residues. Per the germline V gene, CDR1 is SGDLS and CDR2 is YYNGEE. The trim removed 1 base at V and 4 bases at J, leaving 5 bases unmatched. The CDR3 DNA follows: TGTGCCAGCAGCGTAACGACAGGGGGCCCATACGAGCAGTACTTC. Its translation: CASSVTTGGPYEQYF.

The chain recombines TRBV27 with TRBJ1-2; TRBD1 might be the D (5 bases). Germline V lookup: CDR1 MNHEY, CDR2 SMNVEV (reference sequence). CDR3 size: 15 residues. Trimming removed 3 bases from V and 4 bases from J, with 15 bases in between. CDR3 nucleotides: TGTGCCAGCAGTTTTGGCTCGGGGGGTGGCTATGGCTACACCTTC. This gives the protein CASSFGSGGGYGYTF.

The J gene is TRBJ1-1, the V gene TRBV20-1, with TRBD1 identical over 7 bases. Germline V gene data show CDR1 as DFQATT and CDR2 as SNEGSKA (reference sequence). This CDR3 has 13 residues. After removal of 4 bases from V and 4 bases from J, the junction contained 6 bases not matched to a gene. CDR3 nucleotides: TGCAGTGCTATTGACAGGGTGCGCACTGAAGCTTTCTTT. Residues: CSAIDRVRTEAFF.

The rearrangement links TRBV5-1 to TRBJ2-5, with D possibly called TRBD1 or TRBD2 (6 bases each). This CDR3 is 17 amino acids long. The V gene lost 0 bases and the J gene lost 2 bases, with 17 bases spanning the gap. Germline CDR1 is SGHRS and CDR2 is YFSETQ. The CDR3 region has the DNA TGCGCCAGCAGCTTGGTGCCCAGGGGCGCGGGGCAAGAGACCCAGTACTTC. Translating it yields CASSLVPRGAGQETQYF.

The chain joins TRBV7-2 to TRBJ1-6; D is undetermined. There are 13 residues in the CDR3. Trimming took 5 bases from V and 14 from J, leaving 16 bases between them. Germline lookup yields CDR1 SGHTA and CDR2 FQGNSA. The CDR3 DNA follows: TGTGCCAGCAGCAAAGAGGAGATAGGGTCCCTCCACTTT. It translates to CASSKEEIGSLHF.

The chain is built from TRBV27 and TRBJ2-7, with D possibly being TRBD1 (5 bases). The V gene lost 5 bases and the J gene lost 3 bases, with 23 bases spanning the gap. This CDR3 is built from 17 residues. Per the germline V gene, CDR1 is MNHEY and CDR2 is SMNVEV (reference sequence). CDR3 bases: TGTGCCAGCAGTCCGATCCCCGGACAAGTCCTTCACTACGAGCAGTACTTC. This codes for CASSPIPGQVLHYEQYF.

This clone showed up just once. This chain uses TRBV2 with TRBJ2-4; the match to TRBD1 covers 7 bases. V lost 9 bases and J lost 0; bases outside the gene matches: 11. The CDR3 contains 16 residues. CDR1 and CDR2 from the germline V gene are SNHLY and FYNNEI. The CDR3 sequence is CASSRTGLIAKNIQYF. The CDR3 DNA reads as TGTGCCAGTTCCCGGACAGGACTTATAGCCAAAAACATTCAGTACTTC.

CDR3 coding DNA: TGTGCCAGCAGCTTAGGGGTCAATCAGCCCCAGCATTTT. It encodes CASSLGVNQPQHF. The rearrangement joins TRBV11-2 to TRBJ1-5; D is uncertain. Deletions cut 1 base from V and 3 bases from J, with 4 bases between. The V gene's germline CDR1 is SGHAT and CDR2 FQNNGV. The CDR3 covers 13 residues.

The chain uses TRBV27 and TRBJ2-7, with 10 nucleotides matching TRBD2. The CDR3 extends over 15 amino acids. Germline V gene sequence: CDR1 MNHEY, CDR2 SMNVEV (reference sequence). Germline trimming cut 2 bases from V and 6 bases from J; bases unmatched to any gene: 7. In DNA form, the CDR3 reads TGTGCCAGCAGTTTAATAGCGGGGGGTTACGCCGAGCAGTACTTC. Residues: CASSLIAGGYAEQYF.

The genes are TRBV5-1 and TRBJ2-2; 8 nucleotides agree with TRBD1. Germline-derived CDR1 and CDR2 are SGHRS and YFSETQ. The CDR3 has 15 amino acids. V dropped 6 bases and J dropped 2; count of bases not matched to a gene: 6. The CDR3, as DNA: TGCGCCAGCAATCCAGGGGGCTCAAACACCGGGGAGCTGTTTTTT. The encoded protein is CASNPGGSNTGELFF.

The J gene is TRBJ2-5, the V gene TRBV7-2; the D gene is possibly TRBD2 (7 bases). The CDR3 is made up of 20 amino acids. The V gene's germline CDR1 is SGHTA and CDR2 FQGNSA. Trimming removed 0 bases at V and 2 bases at J, with 25 bases between. CDR3 in amino acids: CASSLAPMSPTGGGQETQYF. In nucleotides, the CDR3 is TGTGCCAGCAGCTTAGCCCCCATGTCCCCCACGGGGGGCGGACAAGAGACCCAGTACTTC. Filled out from reference TRBV7-2 and TRBJ2-5, the complete variable domain reads GAGVSQSPSNKVTEKGKDVELRCDPISGHTALYWYRQSLGQGLEFLIYFQGNSAPDKSGLPSDRFSAERTGGSVSTLTIQRTQQEDSAVYLCASSLAPMSPTGGGQETQYFGPGTRLLVL.

The chain couples TRBV25-1 to TRBJ2-2; D is perhaps TRBD2 (5 bases). Germline V gene lookup returns CDR1 MGHDK and CDR2 SYGVNS. V was cut by 7 bases and J by 6 bases, with 9 bases left in between. This CDR3 is built from 12 residues. CDR3 sequence: CASNRGSGELFF. CDR3 sequence (DNA): TGTGCCAGCAACCGGGGATCCGGGGAGCTGTTTTTT.

The chain is built from TRBV29-1 and TRBJ1-2; a weak D match, TRBD1 (6 bases). CDR3 size: 13 residues. V lost 5 bases to trimming and J lost 5 bases, with 15 bases between them. Germline CDR1 SQVTM, CDR2 ANQGSEA. CDR3 nucleotide sequence: TGCAGCGTTAAACAGGGCGGGTCTTATGGCTACACCTTC. This codes for CSVKQGGSYGYTF.

V and J are TRBV25-1 and TRBJ1-4; D may be TRBD1 (6 bases). Trimming cost V 5 bases and J 4 bases, with 14 bases left between them. The CDR3 contains 15 residues. From germline, CDR1 is MGHDK and CDR2 SYGVNS. For the CDR3, the DNA is TGTGCCAGCAGTTGGGACAACGAAAATAATGAAAAACTGTTTTTT. Encoded protein: CASSWDNENNEKLFF.

The chain joins TRBV5-6 to TRBJ2-7; 11 nucleotides line up with TRBD1. Germline CDR1 reads SGHDT; CDR2 reads YYEEEE. CDR3 length equals 14 residues. V dropped 3 bases and J dropped 4; count of bases not matched to a gene: 3. CDR3 coding DNA: TGTGCCAGCAGCTGGGGACAGGGGGGTTACGAGCAGTACTTC. This translates into CASSWGQGGYEQYF.

V is TRBV4-3 and J is TRBJ2-2; D ambiguous. V lost 0 bases to trimming and J lost 0 bases, with 8 bases between them. There are 16 residues in the CDR3. Germline lookup yields CDR1 LGHNA and CDR2 YSLEER. CDR3 region: CASSQEPYTNTGELFF. Here the CDR3 DNA reads TGCGCCAGCAGCCAAGAACCGTACACGAACACCGGGGAGCTGTTTTTT.

The rearrangement links TRBV14 to TRBJ1-1, with a weak D call TRBD1 (5 bases). This CDR3 has 15 residues. V lost 4 bases and J lost 0, with 12 bases in between. From germline, CDR1 is SGHDN and CDR2 FVKESK. CDR3 bases: TGTGCCAGCAGCCCCCACCCGACAGTGAACACTGAAGCTTTCTTT. Encoded protein: CASSPHPTVNTEAFF. The full variable domain, completed using reference TRBV14 and TRBJ1-1, is EAGVTQFPSHSVIEKGQTVTLRCDPISGHDNLYWYRRVMGKEIKFLLHFVKESKQDESGMPNNRFLAERTGGTYSTLKVQPAELEDSGVYFCASSPHPTVNTEAFFGQGTRLTVV.

This clone was recorded once. The CDR3 DNA follows: TGTGCCAGCAGTCGGGGGCTCGGCTACACCTTC. It encodes CASSRGLGYTF. The chain links TRBV9 to TRBJ1-2; the D gene is possibly TRBD1 (6 bases). The ends were cut back, 5 bases at V and 8 bases at J, with 10 bases in the middle. The CDR3 extends over 11 amino acids. The V gene's germline CDR1 is SGDLS and CDR2 YYNGEE.

This clone was recorded only once. The chain joins TRBV29-1 to TRBJ2-1; 8 bases fit TRBD2. This CDR3 has 12 residues. V gave up 3 bases and J gave up 10 bases; unmatched junction bases: 5. Germline V gene lookup returns CDR1 SQVTM and CDR2 ANQGSEA. This chain's CDR3 is CSVDPGGVEQFF. DNA of the CDR3: TGCAGCGTTGACCCCGGGGGGGTCGAGCAGTTCTTC.

The chain couples TRBV25-1 to TRBJ2-5; D possibly uses TRBD1 or TRBD2 (6 bases each). CDR1 and CDR2 (germline): MGHDK, SYGVNS. The germline V and J ends were trimmed by 6 bases and 5 bases, with 13 bases remaining between them. This CDR3 is built from 13 residues. Written as DNA, the CDR3 is TGTGCCAGCAGACCCGGGGGCGCGGAGACCCAGTACTTC. Protein: CASRPGGAETQYF.

This clone was observed a single time. The chain links TRBV10-3 to TRBJ2-3, with D possibly being TRBD2 (5 bases). Germline V gene sequence: CDR1 ENHRY, CDR2 SYGVKD. The CDR3 is 14 amino acids. The V and J ends lost 11 bases and 2 bases respectively, with 17 bases between them. The CDR3 spells CASTPGRATDTQYF. CDR3 in DNA: TGTGCCTCAACCCCGGGGAGAGCCACAGATACGCAGTATTTT.

V usage is TRBV7-2 and J usage is TRBJ2-1; TRBD2 matches at 9 bases. This CDR3 region has 14 residues. CDR1 is SGHTA, CDR2 FQGNSA, per germline. With 5 bases clipped from V and 8 bases from J, the junction kept 7 bases outside the gene matches. CDR3 region: CASSLRTSVHEQFF. CDR3 sequence (DNA): TGTGCCAGCAGCCTTCGGACTAGCGTGCATGAGCAGTTCTTC.

V gene TRBV29-1 combines with J gene TRBJ1-2; 8 bases are a match to TRBD1. The CDR3 spans 16 residues. Germline V CDR1 and CDR2: SQVTM, ANQGSEA. V gave up 5 bases and J gave up 2 bases; unmatched junction bases: 13. As DNA, the CDR3 is TGCAGCGTTATACAGTCCGGACAGGGTGGAAACTATGGCTACACCTTC. It is translated as CSVIQSGQGGNYGYTF.